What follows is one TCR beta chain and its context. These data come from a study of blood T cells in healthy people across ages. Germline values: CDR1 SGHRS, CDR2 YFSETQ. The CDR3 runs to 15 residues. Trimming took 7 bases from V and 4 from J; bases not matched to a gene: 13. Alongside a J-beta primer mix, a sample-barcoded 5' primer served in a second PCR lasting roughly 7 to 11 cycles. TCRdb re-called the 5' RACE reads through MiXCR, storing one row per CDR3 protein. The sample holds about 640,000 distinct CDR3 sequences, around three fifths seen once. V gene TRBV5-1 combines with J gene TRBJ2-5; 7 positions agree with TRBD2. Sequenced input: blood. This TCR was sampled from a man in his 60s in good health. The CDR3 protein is CASLNAGVIGETQYF. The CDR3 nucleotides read TGCGCCAGCCTGAATGCGGGGGTTATAGGAGAGACCCAGTACTTC.